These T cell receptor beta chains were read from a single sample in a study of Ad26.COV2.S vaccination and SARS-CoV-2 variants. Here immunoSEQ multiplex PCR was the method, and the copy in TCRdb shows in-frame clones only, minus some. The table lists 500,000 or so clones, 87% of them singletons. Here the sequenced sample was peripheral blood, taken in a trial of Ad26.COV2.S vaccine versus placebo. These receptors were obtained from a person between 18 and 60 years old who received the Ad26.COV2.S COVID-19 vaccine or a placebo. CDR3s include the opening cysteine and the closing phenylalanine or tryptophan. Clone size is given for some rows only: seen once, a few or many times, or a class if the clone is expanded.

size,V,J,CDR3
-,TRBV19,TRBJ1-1,CASTETGRGTEAFF
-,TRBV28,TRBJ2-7,CASSPGGQDEQYF
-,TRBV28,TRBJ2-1,CASSARDYRNPQFF
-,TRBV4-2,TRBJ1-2,CASSQVRGYTF
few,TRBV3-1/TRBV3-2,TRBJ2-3,CASSQRQGTDTQYF
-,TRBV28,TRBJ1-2,CASSPSDRANYGYTF
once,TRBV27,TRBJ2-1,CASSFSTNTNNEQFF
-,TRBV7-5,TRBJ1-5,CARFLQGNQPQHF
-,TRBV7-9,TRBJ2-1,CASSSRAVHNEQFF
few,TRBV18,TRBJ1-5,CASSPVGGNQPQHF
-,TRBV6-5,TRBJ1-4,CASRVREGEKLFF
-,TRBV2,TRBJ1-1,CASSTRHNTEAFF
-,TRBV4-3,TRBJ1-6,CASSQSGGSYNSPLHF
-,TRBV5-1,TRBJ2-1,CASSLLAGAVDEQFF
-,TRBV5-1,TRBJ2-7,CASSSSTGGEQYF
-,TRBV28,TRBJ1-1,CASSFPPGTGGQMNTEAFF
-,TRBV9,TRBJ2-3,CASKELAASTDTQYF
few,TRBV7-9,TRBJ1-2,CASSHRLAGIGYTF
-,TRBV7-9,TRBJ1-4,CASSLVSGVGIEKLFF
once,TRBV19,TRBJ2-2,CASSGQVTGELFF
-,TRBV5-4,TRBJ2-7,CASSLVAGGPYEQYF
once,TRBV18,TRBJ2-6,CASSLTRGSSGANVLTF
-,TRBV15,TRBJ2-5,CATSRDRSGWTQYF
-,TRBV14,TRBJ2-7,CASSQVRGYEQYF
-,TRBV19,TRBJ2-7,CASSVSIGGFGGSPYEQYF
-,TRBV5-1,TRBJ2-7,CASSLQDTYEQYF
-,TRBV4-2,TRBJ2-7,CASSQEWTGAYEQYF
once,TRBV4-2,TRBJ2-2,CASSRDRDTGELFF
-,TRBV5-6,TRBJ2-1,CASSLELSRGTRYNEQFF
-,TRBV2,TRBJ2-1,CASFLRTGGLNEQFF
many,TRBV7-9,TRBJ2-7,CASSPPPTGGYEQYF
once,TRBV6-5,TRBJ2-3,CASITGRALSTQYF
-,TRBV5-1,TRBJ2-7,CASSLGTGPSYEQYF
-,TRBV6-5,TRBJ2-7,CASSFRTSGSKDEQYF
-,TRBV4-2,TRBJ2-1,CASSLGQGSDEQFF